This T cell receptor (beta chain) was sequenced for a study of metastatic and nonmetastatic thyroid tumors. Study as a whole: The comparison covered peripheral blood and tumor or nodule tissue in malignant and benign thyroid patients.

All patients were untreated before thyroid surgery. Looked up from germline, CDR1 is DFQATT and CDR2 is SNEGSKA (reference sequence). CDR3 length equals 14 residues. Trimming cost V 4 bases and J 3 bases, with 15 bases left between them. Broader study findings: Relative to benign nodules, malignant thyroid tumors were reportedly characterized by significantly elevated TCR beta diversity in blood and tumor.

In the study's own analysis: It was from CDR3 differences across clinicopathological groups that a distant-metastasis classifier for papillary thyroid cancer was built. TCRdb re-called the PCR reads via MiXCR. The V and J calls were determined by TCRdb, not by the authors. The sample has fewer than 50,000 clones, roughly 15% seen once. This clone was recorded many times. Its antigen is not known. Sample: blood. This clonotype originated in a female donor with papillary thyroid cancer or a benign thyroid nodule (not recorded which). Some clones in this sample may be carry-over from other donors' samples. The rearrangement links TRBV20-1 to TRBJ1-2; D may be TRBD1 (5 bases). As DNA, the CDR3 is TGCAGTGCTAATAACAGGTTTGGAGACTATGGCTACACCTTC. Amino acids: CSANNRFGDYGYTF.